This T cell receptor (beta chain) was sequenced during a study of T cell repertoires in cytomegalovirus infection. Using its own MiXCR run on the reads, TCRdb lists one record per CDR3 protein. The sample shows around 140,000 distinct CDR3 sequences, 5.5% to 8% of them seen only once. By its share, this clonotype is medium-sized. The CDR3 is 15 residues long. Germline CDR1 reads SGHTA; CDR2 reads FQGNSA. Deletions cut 3 bases from V and 4 bases from J, with 12 bases between. The rearrangement joins TRBV7-2 to TRBJ1-4; the D gene is possibly TRBD1 (6 bases). This TCR derives from a human donor in good health (CMV status not recorded). Some clones in this sample may be carry-over from other donors' samples. The material sequenced was PBMCs. The DNA for the CDR3 is TGTGCCAGCAGCTTGGGCGACAGGAATAATGAAAAACTGTTTTTT. This gives the protein CASSLGDRNNEKLFF.